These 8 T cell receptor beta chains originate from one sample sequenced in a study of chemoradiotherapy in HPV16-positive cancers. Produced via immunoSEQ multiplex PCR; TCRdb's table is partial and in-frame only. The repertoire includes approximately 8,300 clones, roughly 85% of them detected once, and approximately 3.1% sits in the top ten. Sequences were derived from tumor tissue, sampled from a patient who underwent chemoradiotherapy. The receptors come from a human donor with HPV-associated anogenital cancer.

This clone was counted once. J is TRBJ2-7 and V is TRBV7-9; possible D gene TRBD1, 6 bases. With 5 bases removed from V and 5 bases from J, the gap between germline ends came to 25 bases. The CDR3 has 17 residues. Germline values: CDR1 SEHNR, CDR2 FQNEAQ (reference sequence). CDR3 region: CASSPSDRRRGLHEQYF. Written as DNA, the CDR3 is TGTGCCAGCAGCCCATCTGATCGTCGCAGGGGTTTGCACGAGCAGTACTTC.

DNA of the CDR3: TGTGCCAGCAGCCAAGTTTGGGGCTCATACTACGAGCAGTACTTC. Protein product: CASSQVWGSYYEQYF. This chain connects TRBV14 to TRBJ2-7; TRBD1 might be the D (5 bases). Germline CDR1 reads SGHDN; CDR2 reads FVKESK. V was shortened by 1 base and J by 3 bases, with 13 bases between the two germline ends. The CDR3 totals 15 residues. The full variable domain, completed using reference TRBV14 and TRBJ2-7, is EAGVTQFPSHSVIEKGQTVTLRCDPISGHDNLYWYRRVMGKEIKFLLHFVKESKQDESGMPNNRFLAERTGGTYSTLKVQPAELEDSGVYFCASSQVWGSYYEQYFGPGTRLTVT.

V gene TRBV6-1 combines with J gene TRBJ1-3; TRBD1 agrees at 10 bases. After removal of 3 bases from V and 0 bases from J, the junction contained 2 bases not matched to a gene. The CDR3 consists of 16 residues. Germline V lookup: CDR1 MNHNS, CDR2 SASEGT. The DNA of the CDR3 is TGTGCCAGCAGTGACCGGGACAGGGGCTCTGGAAACACCATATATTTT. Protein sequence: CASSDRDRGSGNTIYF.

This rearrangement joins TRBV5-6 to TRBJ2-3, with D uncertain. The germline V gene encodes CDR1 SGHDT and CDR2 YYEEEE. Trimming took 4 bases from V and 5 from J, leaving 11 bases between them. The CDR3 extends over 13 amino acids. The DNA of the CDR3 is TGTGCCAGCAGCCTCGATACGTTAGATACGCAGTATTTT. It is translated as CASSLDTLDTQYF. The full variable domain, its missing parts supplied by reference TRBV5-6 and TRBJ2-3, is DAGVTQSPTHLIKTRGQQVTLRCSPKSGHDTVSWYQQALGQGPQFIFQYYEEEERQRGNFPDRFSGHQFPNYSSELNVNALLLGDSALYLCASSLDTLDTQYFGPGTRLTVL.

CDR3 nucleotides: TGTGCCAGTAGTTACCGGGACAGTGGAGGCGAGCAGTACTTC. Translating it yields CASSYRDSGGEQYF. The V gene is TRBV19, the J gene TRBJ2-7; TRBD1 matches at 7 bases. The V gene's germline CDR1 is LNHDA and CDR2 SQIVND (reference sequence). V was pared by 5 bases and J by 6 bases, with 10 bases of the junction left unmatched. The CDR3 is 14 residues long.

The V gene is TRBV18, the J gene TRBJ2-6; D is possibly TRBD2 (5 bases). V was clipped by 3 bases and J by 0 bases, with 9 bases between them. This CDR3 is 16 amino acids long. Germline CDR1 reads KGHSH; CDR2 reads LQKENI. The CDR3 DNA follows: TGTGCCAGCTCACCGGCGAGGGTCTCTGGGGCCAACGTCCTGACTTTC. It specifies CASSPARVSGANVLTF.

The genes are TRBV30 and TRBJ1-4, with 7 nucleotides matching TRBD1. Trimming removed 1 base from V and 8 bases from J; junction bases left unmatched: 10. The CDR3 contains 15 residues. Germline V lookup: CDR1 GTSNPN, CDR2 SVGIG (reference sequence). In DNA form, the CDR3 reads TGTGCCTGGAGTGCGGGGACAGACAAGTGGGAAAAACTGTTTTTT. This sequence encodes CAWSAGTDKWEKLFF.

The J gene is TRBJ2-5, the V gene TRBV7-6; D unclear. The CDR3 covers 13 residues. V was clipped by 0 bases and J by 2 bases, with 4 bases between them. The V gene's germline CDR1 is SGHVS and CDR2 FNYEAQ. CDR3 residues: CASSLARQETQYF. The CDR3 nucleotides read TGTGCCAGCAGCTTAGCAAGACAAGAGACCCAGTACTTC.